One sample yielded the 30 T cell receptor beta chains listed below, sequenced in a study of T-cell memory formation after mild COVID-19. A single record per CDR3 protein comes from TCRdb applying MiXCR to the 5' RACE reads. The repertoire includes roughly 130,000 distinct CDR3 sequences, about 6% of them detected once, and over 2% sits in the top ten. The sequenced sample was PBMCs or a T cell subset sorted from them (not recorded which). These receptors came from an adult woman who had mild COVID-19 (a few samples of this study predate the infection). Cell type and time point are not known.

This chain links TRBV30 with TRBJ1-5; a possible D gene is TRBD1 (6 bases). Germline lookup yields CDR1 GTSNPN and CDR2 SVGIG (reference sequence). V lost 1 base, J lost 7 bases, and 11 bases lay in between. The length of the CDR3 is 13 residues. In DNA, the CDR3 is TGTGCCTGGAGTGAAGGGGGGGCCCAGCCCCAGCATTTT. Encoded protein: CAWSEGGAQPQHF. The full variable domain, its missing parts supplied by reference TRBV30 and TRBJ1-5, is SQTIHQWPATLVQPVGSPLSLECTVEGTSNPNLYWYRQAAGRGLQLLFYSVGIGQISSEVPQNLSASRPQDRQFILSSKKLLLSDSGFYLCAWSEGGAQPQHFGDGTRLSIL.

This clonotype was seen only a few times. The chain employs TRBV20-1 and TRBJ2-5; 13 bases match TRBD2. The CDR3 extends over 17 amino acids. The J segment lost 1 base and the V segment lost 2 bases, leaving 7 bases of the junction unmatched. Germline V gene data show CDR1 as DFQATT and CDR2 as SNEGSKA (reference sequence). This CDR3 reads CSARSPGLAGTQETQYF. DNA for the CDR3: TGCAGTGCTAGATCCCCGGGACTAGCGGGGACCCAAGAGACCCAGTACTTC.

This clonotype was counted only a few times. CDR3 nucleotide sequence: TGTGCCAGCAGTTTATTAAGCCGCAATGAGCAGTTCTTC. Protein product: CASSLLSRNEQFF. This chain joins TRBV12-3 or TRBV12-4 and TRBJ2-1; D gene uncertain. V lost 2 bases and J 6 bases, leaving 8 bases between the germline ends. The CDR3 sequence is 13 residues long.

The V gene is TRBV12-3 or TRBV12-4, the J gene TRBJ2-7, with 8 bases lining up with TRBD2. Trimming cost V 5 bases and J 2 bases; bases outside gene matches: 11. CDR3 length: 16 residues. Here the CDR3 DNA reads TGTGCCAGCAGTCTCCAGTTAGCGGGGAGCCCCTACGAGCAGTACTTC. Residues: CASSLQLAGSPYEQYF.

Concerning this clonotype: One end of the junction does not line up with germline, which may come from a read error. The genes are TRBV12-3 or TRBV12-4 and TRBJ2-3; 7 bases match TRBD1. This CDR3 is built from 15 residues. As DNA, the CDR3 is TGTTCCAGCAGTTTTCACAGGGGCCACACAGATACGCAGTATTTT. Its translation is CSSSFHRGHTDTQYF.

The chain has TRBV12-3 or TRBV12-4 and TRBJ2-6; D not certain. Trimming removed 8 bases from V and 3 bases from J, with 14 bases in between. The CDR3 spans 15 residues. The DNA for the CDR3 is TGTGCCAGCCGAGGCTCGGGCCGTGGGGCCAACGTCCTGACTTTC. Translated: CASRGSGRGANVLTF.

This clonotype was seen many times. The chain combines TRBV20-1 with TRBJ1-1; 7 bases align to TRBD1. The CDR3 runs 13 residues. Losses at the gene ends were 6 bases for V and 1 base for J; bases not matched to a gene: 5. Germline CDR1 reads DFQATT; CDR2 reads SNEGSKA (reference sequence). DNA of the CDR3: TGCAGTGCAACGACAGGGCCGAACACTGAAGCTTTCTTT. The encoded protein is CSATTGPNTEAFF.

The rearrangement uses TRBV5-5 and TRBJ1-2; 10 bases are a match to TRBD1. V shed 7 bases, J shed 13 bases, and the junction held 16 bases outside the gene matches. CDR1 is SGHKS and CDR2 is YYEKEE in the germline V gene (reference sequence). This CDR3 spans 14 amino acids. The CDR3 nucleotides are TGTGCCAGCGCCTGGGTGGACAGGGGGGCCCCGGGCACCTTC. It is translated as CASAWVDRGAPGTF.

This clonotype was observed many times. The V and J genes are TRBV7-6 and TRBJ2-5, with no clear D. CDR1 is SGHVS, CDR2 FNYEAQ, per germline. V was clipped by 2 bases and J by 5 bases, with 9 bases between them. The length of the CDR3 is 13 residues. The DNA for the CDR3 is TGTGCCAGCAGCTTAAGTAGCTTCGAGACCCAGTACTTC. It yields the protein CASSLSSFETQYF.

The V call is TRBV18, the J call TRBJ2-2, with D unresolved. V gave up 3 bases and J gave up 0 bases, with 2 bases separating them. Germline V gene sequence: CDR1 KGHSH, CDR2 LQKENI. CDR3 size: 13 residues. In DNA form, the CDR3 reads TGTGCCAGCTCACCGTCGAACACCGGGGAGCTGTTTTTT. Its translation is CASSPSNTGELFF.

This clonotype was detected ten times or more. The chain carries TRBV7-9 and TRBJ1-6, with TRBD1 matching over 8 bases. The CDR3 is 12 residues long. J was trimmed by 14 bases and V by 10 bases; bases with no gene match: 10. CDR1 SEHNR and CDR2 FQNEAQ come from the germline V gene (reference sequence). The CDR3: CATGQGALALHF. The CDR3 coding sequence is TGTGCCACAGGACAGGGAGCTTTGGCCCTCCACTTT.

This clonotype has more than one count but fewer than ten. The J gene is TRBJ1-5, the V gene TRBV20-1; D not resolved. The CDR3 covers 12 residues. V was shortened by 8 bases and J by 2 bases, with 10 bases between the two germline ends. The germline gives CDR1 DFQATT, CDR2 SNEGSKA (reference sequence). The CDR3 DNA reads as TGCAGTCCCGGGGTCGGCAATCAGCCCCAGCATTTT. Translating gives CSPGVGNQPQHF.

This clonotype was seen repeatedly, ten times or more. The chain couples TRBV11-2 to TRBJ2-7; 7 bases map to TRBD1. The ends lost 2 bases at V and 3 bases at J; junction bases unmatched: 7. The length of the CDR3 is 15 residues. Per the germline V gene, CDR1 is SGHAT and CDR2 is FQNNGV. The CDR3 sequence: CASSLRLGGNYEQYF. CDR3 bases: TGTGCCAGCAGCTTACGATTAGGGGGCAACTACGAGCAGTACTTC. The complete variable domain, with remaining parts taken from reference TRBV11-2 and TRBJ2-7, reads EAGVAQSPRYKIIEKRQSVAFWCNPISGHATLYWYQQILGQGPKLLIQFQNNGVVDDSQLPKDRFSAERLKGVDSTLKIQPAKLEDSAVYLCASSLRLGGNYEQYFGPGTRLTVT.

This clonotype has just a few counts. The rearrangement uses TRBV5-1 and TRBJ2-5, with a tentative D call TRBD1 (7 bases). The CDR3 has 15 amino acids. Per germline, CDR1 SGHRS and CDR2 YFSETQ. Trimming pared 4 bases from V and 5 bases from J, leaving 18 bases between. CDR3 nucleotides: TGCGCCAGCAGCGGGGGGACAGACCCGGGGGAGACCCAGTACTTC. Protein: CASSGGTDPGETQYF. The full variable domain, in which reference TRBV5-1 and TRBJ2-5 provide the parts outside the CDR3, is KAGVTQTPRYLIKTRGQQVTLSCSPISGHRSVSWYQQTPGQGLQFLFEYFSETQRNKGNFPGRFSGRQFSNSRSEMNVSTLELGDSALYLCASSGGTDPGETQYFGPGTRLLVL.

This chain uses TRBV7-6 with TRBJ2-3; the match to TRBD2 covers 13 bases. Germline CDR1 SGHVS, CDR2 FNYEAQ. Trimming took 0 bases from V and 6 from J; bases not matched to a gene: 9. This CDR3 region has 18 residues. CDR3 sequence reads: CASSLAPTSGGASDTQYF. The CDR3 nucleotides read TGTGCCAGCAGCTTAGCACCTACTAGCGGGGGGGCCTCGGATACGCAGTATTTT.

In its sample, this clonotype was seen many times. This chain uses TRBV7-3 with TRBJ2-3, with D perhaps TRBD2 (6 bases). V gave up 5 bases and J gave up 0 bases, with 18 bases separating them. Germline loops: CDR1 SGHTA, CDR2 FQGTGA. The CDR3 is 17 amino acids. The CDR3 DNA follows: TGTGCCAGCAGCAATAAGGCTCGCGGAGGGAGCACAGATACGCAGTATTTT. It is translated as CASSNKARGGSTDTQYF.

The rearrangement joins TRBV5-1 to TRBJ2-5; D gene ambiguous. The germline CDR1 and CDR2 sequences are SGHRS and YFSETQ. Between the trimmed V and J ends, which lost 1 base and 4 bases, there was a span of 14 bases. CDR3 length: 15 residues. The CDR3 loop is CASSLRTGWGETQYF. CDR3 sequence (DNA): TGCGCCAGCAGCTTGCGGACCGGATGGGGAGAGACCCAGTACTTC.

This chain joins TRBV7-8 and TRBJ2-2, with 9 bases matching TRBD2. Losses at the gene ends were 4 bases for V and 5 bases for J; bases not matched to a gene: 5. The CDR3 has 15 amino acids. CDR1 and CDR2 from the germline V gene are SGHVS and FQNEAQ. The CDR3 protein is CASSWRGGATGELFF. The CDR3 DNA reads TGTGCCAGCAGCTGGCGGGGGGGAGCAACCGGGGAGCTGTTTTTT.

This clonotype turned up a few times. This rearrangement joins TRBV7-9 to TRBJ1-4, with TRBD1 matching over 7 bases. Germline assignment: CDR1 SEHNR and CDR2 FQNEAQ (reference sequence). The ends lost 5 bases at V and 4 bases at J; junction bases unmatched: 4. The CDR3 spans 14 residues. CDR3 sequence: CASSPGQINEKLFF. Here the CDR3 DNA reads TGTGCCAGCAGCCCGGGACAGATTAATGAAAAACTGTTTTTT. The whole variable domain, filled in from reference TRBV7-9 and TRBJ1-4, reads DTGVSQNPRHKITKRGQNVTFRCDPISEHNRLYWYRQTLGQGPEFLTYFQNEAQLEKSRLLSDRFSAERPKGSFSTLEIQRTEQGDSAMYLCASSPGQINEKLFFGSGTQLSVL.

The chain combines TRBV19 with TRBJ2-1; D perhaps matches TRBD2 (5 bases). In germline, CDR1 is LNHDA, CDR2 SQIVND (reference sequence). The CDR3 sequence is 14 residues long. Trimming pared 8 bases from V and 0 bases from J, leaving 11 bases between. CDR3 nucleotides: TGTGCCAGTGCCGACTACAGCTCCTACAATGAGCAGTTCTTC. Protein product: CASADYSSYNEQFF.

The rearrangement links TRBV4-3 to TRBJ1-3; D may be TRBD1 (5 bases). Trimming removed 0 bases from V and 0 bases from J, with 9 bases in between. Looked up from germline, CDR1 is LGHNA and CDR2 is YSLEER. CDR3 length: 16 residues. The CDR3 coding sequence is TGCGCCAGCAGCCAAGATGGGGGTTTCTCTGGAAACACCATATATTTT. Amino acid sequence: CASSQDGGFSGNTIYF.

This clonotype showed up just a few times. V usage is TRBV9 and J usage is TRBJ1-1; no definite D call. With 0 bases removed from V and 2 bases from J, the gap between germline ends came to 11 bases. The CDR3 runs 15 residues. CDR1 SGDLS and CDR2 YYNGEE come from the germline V gene. CDR3 nucleotides: TGTGCCAGCAGCGTAGAGGTCGGTGTCAACACTGAAGCTTTCTTT. Translated, it gives CASSVEVGVNTEAFF. The full variable domain, its missing parts supplied by reference TRBV9 and TRBJ1-1, is DSGVTQTPKHLITATGQRVTLRCSPRSGDLSVYWYQQSLDQGLQFLIQYYNGEERAKGNILERFSAQQFPDLHSELNLSSLELGDSALYFCASSVEVGVNTEAFFGQGTRLTVV.

At least ten counts were recorded for this clonotype. The J gene is TRBJ2-1, the V gene TRBV20-1; tentatively, D is TRBD1 (6 bases). The V end lost 0 bases, the J end lost 6 bases, and 15 bases lay between the germline ends. Germline CDR1 reads DFQATT; CDR2 reads SNEGSKA (reference sequence). CDR3 size: 15 residues. The CDR3 DNA sequence: TGCAGTGCTAGAGAGATTGGCAGGGGATTCAATGAGCAGTTCTTC. Translated: CSAREIGRGFNEQFF.

This clonotype was seen only a few times. The chain joins TRBV6-5 to TRBJ1-1, with TRBD1 matching 8 bases. CDR1 and CDR2 (germline): MNHEY, SVGAGI. J was trimmed by 8 bases and V by 4 bases; bases with no gene match: 15. This CDR3 comprises 16 residues. The CDR3 DNA sequence: TGTGCCAGCAGTTCGACTCGGACAGGGAGTGGGTTAGAAGCTTTCTTT. Its protein is CASSSTRTGSGLEAFF.

This clonotype has a count of ten or more. The CDR3, as DNA: TGCAGCGTTAACCGGGACAGTACAGATACGCAGTATTTT. Its translation is CSVNRDSTDTQYF. The V gene is TRBV29-1, the J gene TRBJ2-3; 7 nucleotides agree with TRBD1. This CDR3 comprises 13 residues. CDR1 and CDR2 from the germline V gene are SQVTM and ANQGSEA. V was pared by 5 bases and J by 3 bases, with 5 bases of the junction left unmatched.

CDR3 DNA: TGTGCCAGTCGTACAGGGCTCGATTCACCCCTCCACTTT. This sequence encodes CASRTGLDSPLHF. The rearrangement joins TRBV2 to TRBJ1-6, with D possibly matching TRBD1 (6 bases). V lost 9 bases and J 8 bases, leaving 14 bases between the germline ends. Germline V gene data show CDR1 as SNHLY and CDR2 as FYNNEI. This CDR3 has 13 amino acids.

A few counts support this clonotype. This chain joins TRBV6-2 or TRBV6-3 and TRBJ2-1; 12 bases are shared with TRBD2. CDR3 size: 14 residues. The germline gives CDR1 MNHEY, CDR2 SVGEGT. J gave up 5 bases and V 5 bases, and 1 base lay outside the gene matches. CDR3 sequence: CASSRLAGDNEQFF. The CDR3 region has the DNA TGTGCCAGCAGTAGACTAGCGGGAGACAATGAGCAGTTCTTC.

Many counts were recorded for this clonotype. This sequence joins TRBV5-6 and TRBJ2-1; TRBD1 matches 8 bases. From germline, CDR1 is SGHDT and CDR2 YYEEEE. V gave up 0 bases and J gave up 9 bases; unmatched junction bases: 2. The CDR3 loop spans 13 amino acids. Here the CDR3 DNA reads TGTGCCAGCAGCTTGGACAGGGGGGCTGAGCAGTTCTTC. It yields the protein CASSLDRGAEQFF.

This chain links TRBV10-3 with TRBJ2-5; D unresolved. The CDR3 contains 14 residues. V shed 8 bases and J shed 5 bases, with 18 bases lying between them. Germline V gene lookup returns CDR1 ENHRY and CDR2 SYGVKD. CDR3 protein: CAISAGASIETQYF. The CDR3 coding sequence is TGTGCCATCTCCGCCGGCGCTTCTATTGAGACCCAGTACTTC.

The rearrangement joins TRBV6-2 or TRBV6-3 to TRBJ2-1; D may be TRBD2 (5 bases). V was pared by 6 bases and J by 8 bases, with 17 bases between. Germline loops: CDR1 MNHEY, CDR2 SVGEGT. The CDR3 has 14 amino acids. The CDR3 coding sequence is TGTGCCAGCAGCCAGACTACTATTGGGCATGAGCAGTTCTTC. Translated: CASSQTTIGHEQFF.